The source of this T cell receptor (beta chain) is a study of T cells in localized non-small cell lung cancer. Study-wide results and caveats: The greatest T cell clonality was found in uninvolved adjacent lung (higher than in tumor).

Trimming removed 3 bases at V and 4 bases at J, with 15 bases between. CDR3 size: 15 residues. In germline, CDR1 is SGHNT, CDR2 YENEEA. A note on this clone: Its antigen is currently unknown.

Data came from immunoSEQ multiplex PCR; TCRdb stores just in-frame clones and leaves some out. This sample has a few thousand clones, with about a sixth found just once. This TCR came from a woman aged 40 to 75 with stage II lung adenocarcinoma. The sequenced sample was lung tumor tissue, obtained before any cancer treatment. The chain is built from TRBV11-3 and TRBJ1-2; D remains unclear. The chain's CDR3 is CASSLVSAAGYGYTF. DNA of the CDR3: TGTGCCAGCAGCTTGGTATCGGCGGCAGGCTATGGCTACACCTTC.